This TCR beta chain was found in a study of blood T cell repertoires in COVID-19. CDR3 length equals 13 residues. Trimming left V 4 bases short and J 5 bases short, with 11 bases between. Germline assignment: CDR1 SGHDN and CDR2 FVKESK. Measured with immunoSEQ multiplex PCR; TCRdb has only the in-frame clones, and not every one. The repertoire holds 120,000 to 150,000 clones, with roughly 89% as singletons. The receptor comes from a human donor in a cohort sampled during active COVID-19. The rearrangement joins TRBV14 to TRBJ1-1; possible D gene TRBD1, 5 bases. The sequencing sample was made of peripheral blood. CDR3 nucleotides: TGTGCCAGCAGCCCCCAGGGTAATACTGAAGCTTTCTTT. Protein: CASSPQGNTEAFF. The full variable domain, completed using reference TRBV14 and TRBJ1-1, is EAGVTQFPSHSVIEKGQTVTLRCDPISGHDNLYWYRRVMGKEIKFLLHFVKESKQDESGMPNNRFLAERTGGTYSTLKVQPAELEDSGVYFCASSPQGNTEAFFGQGTRLTVV.